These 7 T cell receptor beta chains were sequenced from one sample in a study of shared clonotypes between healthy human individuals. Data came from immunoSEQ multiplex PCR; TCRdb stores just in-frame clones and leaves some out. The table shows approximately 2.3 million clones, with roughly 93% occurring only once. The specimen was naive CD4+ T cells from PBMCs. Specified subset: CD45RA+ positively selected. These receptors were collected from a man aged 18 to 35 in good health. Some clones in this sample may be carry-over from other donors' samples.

CDR3 sequence reads: CASSTDRPEQYF. The CDR3 DNA is TGTGCCAGCAGTACGGACAGGCCCGAGCAGTACTTC. The chain recombines TRBV2 with TRBJ2-7; 7 bases match TRBD1. V trimming: 5 bases; J trimming: 6 bases; junction bases outside the gene matches: 4. CDR1 is SNHLY, CDR2 FYNNEI, per germline. The CDR3 loop spans 12 amino acids.

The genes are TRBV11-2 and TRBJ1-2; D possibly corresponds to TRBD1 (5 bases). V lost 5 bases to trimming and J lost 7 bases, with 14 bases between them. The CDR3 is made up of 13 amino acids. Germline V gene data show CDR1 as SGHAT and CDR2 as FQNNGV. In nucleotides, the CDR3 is TGTGCCAGCAGCGGTCAGGGAGGACCTGGCTACACCTTC. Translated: CASSGQGGPGYTF.

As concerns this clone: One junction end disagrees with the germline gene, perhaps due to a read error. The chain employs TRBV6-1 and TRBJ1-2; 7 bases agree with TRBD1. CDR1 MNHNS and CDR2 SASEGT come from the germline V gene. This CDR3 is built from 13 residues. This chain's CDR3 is CTSSDGTGDGYTF. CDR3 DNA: TGTACCAGCAGTGATGGCACAGGGGATGGCTACACCTTC.

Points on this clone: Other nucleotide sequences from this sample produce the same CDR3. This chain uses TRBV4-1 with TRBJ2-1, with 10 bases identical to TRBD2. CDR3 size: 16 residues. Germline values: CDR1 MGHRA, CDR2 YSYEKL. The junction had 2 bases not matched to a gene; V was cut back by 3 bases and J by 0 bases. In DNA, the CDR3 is TGCGCCAGCAGCCAGTCTAGCGGGAGCTCCTACAATGAGCAGTTCTTC. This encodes CASSQSSGSSYNEQFF.

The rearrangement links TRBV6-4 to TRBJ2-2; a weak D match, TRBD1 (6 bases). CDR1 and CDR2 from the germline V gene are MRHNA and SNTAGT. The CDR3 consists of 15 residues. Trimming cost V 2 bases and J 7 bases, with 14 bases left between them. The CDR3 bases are TGTGCCAGCAGTGACGGAGGTACAGGGAGCGGGGAGCTGTTTTTT. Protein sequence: CASSDGGTGSGELFF.

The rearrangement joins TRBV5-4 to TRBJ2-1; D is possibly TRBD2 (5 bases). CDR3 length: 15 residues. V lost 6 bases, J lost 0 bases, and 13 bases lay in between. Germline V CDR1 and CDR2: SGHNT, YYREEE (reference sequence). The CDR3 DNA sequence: TGTGCCAGCACCCCGAGGGAAGTCTCCTACAATGAGCAGTTCTTC. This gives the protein CASTPREVSYNEQFF.

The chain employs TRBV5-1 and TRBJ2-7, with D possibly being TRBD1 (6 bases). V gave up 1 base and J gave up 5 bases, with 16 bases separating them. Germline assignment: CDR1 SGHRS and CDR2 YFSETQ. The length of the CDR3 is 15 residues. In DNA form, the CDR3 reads TGCGCCAGCAGCTTGAGTGGGGCAGGGGACGACGAGCAGTACTTC. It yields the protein CASSLSGAGDDEQYF.